A single sample gave rise to the 19 T cell receptor beta chains below, sequenced in a study of cytomegalovirus exposure and HLA in healthy donors. The PCR had 60 Vbeta and 13 Jbeta primers. The data were produced by immunoSEQ multiplex PCR, yet TCRdb's version contains in-frame clones alone and is incomplete. The top ten clones hold 1.5% to 2% of a sample with approximately 110,000 clones, 15% of them seen once. The specimen sequenced was PBMCs. The receptors come from a young woman in good health and CMV-seronegative.

V is TRBV7-6 and J is TRBJ2-7; TRBD1 aligns across 7 bases. The V segment lost 1 base and the J segment 6 bases; nucleotides outside the gene matches: 3. This CDR3 contains 13 residues. Per germline, CDR1 SGHVS and CDR2 FNYEAQ. The CDR3 spells CASSLEDRAEQYF. Written as DNA, the CDR3 is TGTGCCAGCAGCTTAGAAGACAGGGCCGAGCAGTACTTC.

This clone occurred a few times. The chain has TRBV30 and TRBJ1-2; 7 bases match TRBD1. Germline CDR1 reads GTSNPN; CDR2 reads SVGIG (reference sequence). Trimming at V came to 0 bases and at J to 5 bases, leaving 9 bases not matched to a gene. This CDR3 contains 15 residues. CDR3 bases: TGTGCCTGGAGTGTCCTGTCCGACAGGGCGTATGGCTACACCTTC. Amino acid sequence: CAWSVLSDRAYGYTF.

This chain uses TRBV29-1 with TRBJ2-4, with a possible D match to TRBD2 (6 bases). The V gene's germline CDR1 is SQVTM and CDR2 ANQGSEA. This CDR3 is built from 12 residues. The V gene lost 8 bases and the J gene lost 9 bases, with 17 bases spanning the gap. The DNA of the CDR3 is TGCAGCTCCCGGGACGGAGCGGGCATTCAGTACTTC. It is translated as CSSRDGAGIQYF. The full variable domain, rest sourced from reference TRBV29-1 and TRBJ2-4, is SAVISQKPSRDICQRGTSLTIQCQVDSQVTMMFWYRQQPGQSLTLIATANQGSEATYESGFVIDKFPISRPNLTFSTLTVSNMSPEDSSIYLCSSRDGAGIQYFGAGTRLSVL.

The chain carries TRBV7-2 and TRBJ2-7; 9 bases align to TRBD1. The CDR3 is made up of 16 amino acids. V lost 0 bases to trimming and J lost 2 bases; unmatched junction nucleotides: 5. Germline V CDR1 and CDR2: SGHTA, FQGNSA. The CDR3 loop reads CASSLAGTGTPYEQYF. CDR3 coding DNA: TGTGCCAGCAGCTTAGCCGGGACAGGGACCCCCTACGAGCAGTACTTC.

The V gene is TRBV30, the J gene TRBJ2-7; TRBD2 aligns across 7 bases. Trimming cost V 2 bases and J 3 bases; bases outside gene matches: 10. The germline V gene encodes CDR1 GTSNPN and CDR2 SVGIG (reference sequence). The CDR3 is made up of 15 amino acids. The CDR3 DNA reads TGTGCCTGGAGTCGAGGGACTACATTCGGCTACGAGCAGTACTTC. As protein: CAWSRGTTFGYEQYF.

The chain carries TRBV7-9 and TRBJ2-1; D may be TRBD1 (7 bases). Germline V CDR1 and CDR2: SEHNR, FQNEAQ (reference sequence). This CDR3 is 12 amino acids long. With 5 bases removed from V and 8 bases from J, the gap between germline ends came to 10 bases. Written as DNA, the CDR3 is TGTGCCAGCAGCCAGGGGGGCGATGAGCAGTTCTTC. This codes for CASSQGGDEQFF.

This clone was found a few times. The CDR3 here is CASSLSGVQPQHF. Here the CDR3 DNA reads TGTGCCAGCAGCCTCTCGGGGGTTCAGCCCCAGCATTTT. The chain links TRBV5-5 to TRBJ1-5, with a weak D call TRBD1 (5 bases). V lost 4 bases and J lost 6, with 11 bases in between. From germline, CDR1 is SGHKS and CDR2 YYEKEE (reference sequence). The CDR3 has 13 amino acids.

The table lists this clone with a few counts. The chain has TRBV7-2 and TRBJ2-7; TRBD1 agrees at 7 bases. CDR1 is SGHTA, CDR2 FQGNSA, per germline. J gave up 3 bases and V 1 base, and 6 bases lay outside the gene matches. The CDR3 spans 15 residues. Here the CDR3 DNA reads TGTGCCAGCAGCTTAGAAGGGGGCGGTAACTACGAGCAGTACTTC. Translated: CASSLEGGGNYEQYF.

This sequence joins TRBV15 and TRBJ1-1, with D unresolved. CDR3 length equals 14 residues. The V end lost 0 bases, the J end lost 7 bases, and 12 bases lay between the germline ends. The V gene's germline CDR1 is LNHNV and CDR2 YYDKDF (reference sequence). CDR3 bases: TGTGCCACCAGCAGAGATCTCCGCGAATATGAAGCTTTCTTT. Residues: CATSRDLREYEAFF.

The V call is TRBV6-5, the J call TRBJ2-3, with D tentatively TRBD2 (6 bases). Deletions cut 6 bases from V and 5 bases from J, with 15 bases between. This CDR3 comprises 14 residues. Looked up from germline, CDR1 is MNHEY and CDR2 is SVGAGI. CDR3 nucleotides: TGTGCCAGCAGGGAGGCGGGACGGGGAGATACGCAGTATTTT. This codes for CASREAGRGDTQYF.

This rearrangement joins TRBV7-8 to TRBJ1-1; 10 bases line up with TRBD1. The V gene's germline CDR1 is SGHVS and CDR2 FQNEAQ. The CDR3 runs 15 residues. After removal of 0 bases from V and 10 bases from J, the junction contained 8 bases not matched to a gene. In DNA form, the CDR3 reads TGTGCCAGCAGCTTAGCGGGACAGGGGACCGCTGCAGCTTTCTTT. Amino acids: CASSLAGQGTAAAFF.

This clone has just a few counts. The chain joins TRBV6-1 to TRBJ2-5; TRBD2 aligns across 7 bases. The CDR3 has 15 amino acids. J gave up 5 bases and V 2 bases, and 8 bases lay outside the gene matches. CDR1 and CDR2 (germline): MNHNS, SASEGT. This chain's CDR3 is CASSEMAGEQETQYF. The CDR3 DNA follows: TGTGCCAGCAGTGAAATGGCGGGAGAGCAGGAGACCCAGTACTTC.

This clone has more than one count but fewer than ten. This chain links TRBV6-5 with TRBJ2-3; D is possibly TRBD1 (6 bases). Trimming pared 7 bases from V and 0 bases from J, leaving 8 bases between. The CDR3 length is 13 residues. The V gene's germline CDR1 is MNHEY and CDR2 SVGAGI. CDR3 in DNA: TGTGCCAGCAAGAGGGGGAGCACAGATACGCAGTATTTT. It specifies CASKRGSTDTQYF.

This rearrangement joins TRBV29-1 to TRBJ1-5, with D maybe TRBD1 (5 bases). V was pared by 4 bases and J by 3 bases, with 10 bases between. The CDR3 is 13 residues long. CDR1 and CDR2 (germline): SQVTM, ANQGSEA. The DNA for the CDR3 is TGCAGCGTTGCGGGGGGGGTCAATCAGCCCCAGCATTTT. It specifies CSVAGGVNQPQHF.

The sample holds a few counts of this clone. The genes are TRBV27 and TRBJ2-5; D gene uncertain. The CDR3 is 12 residues long. Trimming left V 4 bases short and J 7 bases short, with 10 bases between. In germline, CDR1 is MNHEY, CDR2 SMNVEV (reference sequence). The CDR3: CASSSVAGTQYF. DNA for the CDR3: TGTGCCAGCAGTTCCGTAGCCGGGACCCAGTACTTC.

Here the CDR3 reads CASSVDARVGTEAFF. Written as DNA, the CDR3 is TGTGCCAGCAGCGTAGACGCCAGGGTGGGCACTGAAGCTTTCTTT. The gene calls are TRBV9 and TRBJ1-1, with D perhaps matching TRBD1 (5 bases). The CDR3 length is 15 residues. Germline assignment: CDR1 SGDLS and CDR2 YYNGEE. V dropped 0 bases and J dropped 4 bases, with 13 bases sitting between them.

The chain uses TRBV7-9 and TRBJ1-1; D ambiguous. The V gene's germline CDR1 is SEHNR and CDR2 FQNEAQ (reference sequence). The CDR3 runs 12 residues. The V end lost 5 bases, the J end lost 8 bases, and 12 bases lay between the germline ends. The CDR3: CASSPTLLEAFF. As DNA, the CDR3 is TGTGCCAGCAGCCCTACTCTTCTCGAAGCTTTCTTT.

The rearrangement joins TRBV7-2 to TRBJ2-7, with D perhaps TRBD2 (6 bases). CDR1 SGHTA and CDR2 FQGNSA come from the germline V gene. V was shortened by 5 bases and J by 3 bases, with 17 bases between the two germline ends. CDR3 size: 15 residues. Here the CDR3 DNA reads TGTGCCAGCAGCCCCCCCGCGAATAGCGGCTACGAGCAGTACTTC. Protein product: CASSPPANSGYEQYF.

J is TRBJ2-3 and V is TRBV10-3; 9 bases are a match to TRBD1. The CDR3 extends over 16 amino acids. The germline V gene encodes CDR1 ENHRY and CDR2 SYGVKD. Trimming removed 6 bases from V and 4 bases from J; junction bases left unmatched: 11. The CDR3 DNA reads TGTGCCATCAGCTCGCGGACAGGGGAGTTTGCAGATACGCAGTATTTT. Translating it yields CAISSRTGEFADTQYF.